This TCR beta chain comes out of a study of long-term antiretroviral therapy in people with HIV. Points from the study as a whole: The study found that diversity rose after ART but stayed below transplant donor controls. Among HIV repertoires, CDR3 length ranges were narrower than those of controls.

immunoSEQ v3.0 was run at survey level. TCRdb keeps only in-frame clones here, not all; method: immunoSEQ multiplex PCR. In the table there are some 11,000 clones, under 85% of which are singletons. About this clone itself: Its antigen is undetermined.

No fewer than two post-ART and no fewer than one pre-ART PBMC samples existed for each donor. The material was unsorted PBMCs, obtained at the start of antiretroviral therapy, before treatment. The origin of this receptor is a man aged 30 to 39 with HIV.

CDR3 nucleotide sequence: TGCGCCAGCAGCCAAGAAAGGGACAGATCAACCTACAATGAGCAGTTCTTC. It is translated as CASSQERDRSTYNEQFF. The chain links TRBV4-1 to TRBJ2-1; 7 nucleotides align to TRBD1. CDR3 length: 17 residues. Germline trimming cut 0 bases from V and 2 bases from J; bases unmatched to any gene: 7. Germline V gives CDR1 MGHRA, CDR2 YSYEKL.